Listed below are T cell receptor beta chains from one sample, sequenced in a study of breast tumors, draining lymph nodes, adjacent tissues. TCRdb reanalysed the multiplex PCR reads using MiXCR and keeps one entry per CDR3 protein. The sample shows tens of thousands of distinct CDR3 sequences, around 40% of them seen only once. The sequencing sample was made of breast tumor tissue. These receptor sequences come from a female donor with breast cancer. Some clones in this sample may be carry-over from other donors' samples. CDR3s include the opening cysteine and the closing phenylalanine or tryptophan. The D gene is left open where the match is weak. Some rows have no size entry. The others give once, few or many, or a class for an expanded clone.

cdr3_nt	cdr3_aa	d_call	clone_size	v_call	j_call
TGTGCCAGCCAAGCGGGAGCCCAAGAGACCCAGTACTTC	CASQAGAQETQYF	TRBD2	many	TRBV12-3/TRBV12-4	TRBJ2-5
TGCAGTGCCCAATCGGCGGACGGATACTACGAGCAGTACTTC	CSAQSADGYYEQYF	.	large	TRBV20-1	TRBJ2-7
TGTGCCAGCAGTGAAGACAGGGGCAGATCCTACGAGCAGTGCTTC	CASSEDRGRSYEQCF	TRBD1	.	TRBV13	TRBJ2-7
TGTGCCAGCAGCTTAGGGTCAGGGGAATATAATTCACCCCTCCACTTT	CASSLGSGEYNSPLHF	.	.	TRBV7-9	TRBJ1-6
TGCGCCAGCAGCTTGGTCCCAGGGGGTGAAAACATTCAGTACTTC	CASSLVPGGENIQYF	TRBD1	many	TRBV5-1	TRBJ2-4
TGTGCCAGCAGCCGAAAGGGGCCCCCAAATGAAAAACTGTTTTTT	CASSRKGPPNEKLFF	.	many	TRBV9	TRBJ1-4
TGTGCCAGTAGCTATGCTGGGACAGAACTAAATCAGCCCCAGCATTTT	CASSYAGTELNQPQHF	TRBD1	.	TRBV7-3	TRBJ1-5
TGTGCCAGCAGCTCAGGACTAGCTGAGACCCAGTACTTC	CASSSGLAETQYF	TRBD2	many	TRBV7-3	TRBJ2-5
TGTGTCAGTAGTAACCCTCTTGGGGCCGGGGAGCTGTTTTTT	CVSSNPLGAGELFF	.	.	TRBV19	TRBJ2-2
TGTGCCAGCAGTAGCGGACGCTCTGGAAACACCATATATTTT	CASSSGRSGNTIYF	.	many	TRBV6-2/TRBV6-3	TRBJ1-3
TGTGCCAGCGGGGGGGCGGTTAATTCGCAGCCCCAGCATTTT	CASGGAVNSQPQHF	.	many	TRBV7-2	TRBJ1-5
TGCAGCGTGCAGCCGCTCCAAAACTTTGGTGAGACCCAGTACTTC	CSVQPLQNFGETQYF	.	.	TRBV29-1	TRBJ2-5
TGCGCCAGCAGCGCGGGACAGGGTAATCAGCCCCAGCATTTT	CASSAGQGNQPQHF	TRBD1	once	TRBV5-1	TRBJ1-5
TGTGCCACCAGTGACTCAACGTTCAGGGAAGATACGCAGTATTTT	CATSDSTFREDTQYF	.	many	TRBV24-1	TRBJ2-3
TGCAGCGTGGAGACTGGACAGGGGATTAGTGGCTACACCTTC	CSVETGQGISGYTF	TRBD1	.	TRBV29-1	TRBJ1-2
TGTGCCAGCAGCCACAGTCGGACTAGCGGGAGGGTGACAGATACGCAGTATTTT	CASSHSRTSGRVTDTQYF	TRBD2	.	TRBV7-2	TRBJ2-3
TGCAGTGCTAGTCGGCAGGGAGGGTACATTCAGTACTTC	CSASRQGGYIQYF	TRBD2	many	TRBV20-1	TRBJ2-4
TGTGCCAGCGGGGACAGGGGAAATTCACCCCTCCACTTT	CASGDRGNSPLHF	TRBD1	many	TRBV7-2	TRBJ1-6
TGCGCCAGCAGCTTGGGGACAGGGTACTTCGAAAAACTGTTTTTT	CASSLGTGYFEKLFF	TRBD1	.	TRBV5-1	TRBJ1-4
TGTGCCACCAGTGATCCAGTCAGCGCTGAAGCTTTCTTT	CATSDPVSAEAFF	.	.	TRBV24-1	TRBJ1-1
TGTGCCAGCAGCCAAGTCGGACAGGGAGGGTACGAGCAGTACTTC	CASSQVGQGGYEQYF	.	.	TRBV4-2	TRBJ2-7
TGTGCCAGCAGTTCAGACAGGGGAACCGCCTACGAGCAGTACTTC	CASSSDRGTAYEQYF	TRBD1	many	TRBV6-5	TRBJ2-7
TGTGCCAGCAGCCCTAATAGGGCTAATGAAAAACTGTTTTTT	CASSPNRANEKLFF	.	.	TRBV6-1	TRBJ1-4
TGCAGTGCCACATCCAACTCAATCCTATACAATGAGCAGTTCTTC	CSATSNSILYNEQFF	.	many	TRBV20-1	TRBJ2-1
TGCAGTGCTCGTAGTGCAAACATTCAGTCCTTC	CSARSANIQSF	.	many	TRBV20-1	TRBJ2-4